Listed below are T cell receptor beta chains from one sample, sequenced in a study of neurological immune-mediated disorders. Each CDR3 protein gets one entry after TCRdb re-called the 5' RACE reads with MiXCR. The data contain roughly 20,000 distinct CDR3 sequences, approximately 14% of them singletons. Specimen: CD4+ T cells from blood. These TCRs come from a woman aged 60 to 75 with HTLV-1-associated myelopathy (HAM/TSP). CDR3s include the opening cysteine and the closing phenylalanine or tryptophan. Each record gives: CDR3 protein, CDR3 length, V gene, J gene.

CDR3: CASSNLGGPDEQFF
length: 14
V: TRBV6-2/TRBV6-3
J: TRBJ2-1

CDR3: CASSLDRASFGYTF
length: 14
V: TRBV12-3/TRBV12-4
J: TRBJ1-2

CDR3: CSARERKAFF
length: 10
V: TRBV20-1
J: TRBJ1-1

CDR3: CSARETITGELFF
length: 13
V: TRBV20-1
J: TRBJ2-2

CDR3: CASGPGVTAYNEQFF
length: 15
V: TRBV6-1
J: TRBJ2-1

CDR3: CSASRGFNQPQHF
length: 13
V: TRBV20-1
J: TRBJ1-5

CDR3: CSARAGLLNSPLHF
length: 14
V: TRBV20-1
J: TRBJ1-6

CDR3: CGRTGGSNEKLFF
length: 13
V: TRBV29-1
J: TRBJ1-4

CDR3: CAISEPSLGGHTPDEQFF
length: 18
V: TRBV10-3
J: TRBJ2-1

CDR3: CASSLGRGLGKNIQYF
length: 16
V: TRBV7-9
J: TRBJ2-4

CDR3: CASSGRVDQPQHF
length: 13
V: TRBV19
J: TRBJ1-5

CDR3: CASSRGGRAGGSYNEQFF
length: 18
V: TRBV6-6
J: TRBJ2-1

CDR3: CSAPLATDTQYF
length: 12
V: TRBV20-1
J: TRBJ2-3

CDR3: CSLAARTVNSEAFF
length: 14
V: TRBV29-1
J: TRBJ1-1

CDR3: CASSPGGYPYNEQFF
length: 15
V: TRBV7-2
J: TRBJ2-1

CDR3: CASSLSGSGANVLTF
length: 15
V: TRBV7-9
J: TRBJ2-6

CDR3: CASSLVVGGSGEQYF
length: 15
V: TRBV5-1
J: TRBJ2-7

CDR3: CSASSGYGYNF
length: 11
V: TRBV20-1
J: TRBJ1-2

CDR3: CSARDIGDGGQNIQYF
length: 16
V: TRBV20-1
J: TRBJ2-4

CDR3: CASSVSRDSNQPQHF
length: 15
V: TRBV7-2
J: TRBJ1-5

CDR3: CSASPLEAYNEQFF
length: 14
V: TRBV20-1
J: TRBJ2-1

CDR3: CASSRQAGVQTGELFF
length: 16
V: TRBV14
J: TRBJ2-2

CDR3: CASSQRGGTNTGELFF
length: 16
V: TRBV7-2
J: TRBJ2-2

CDR3: CSVGQLDQPQHF
length: 12
V: TRBV29-1
J: TRBJ1-5

CDR3: CASRVSTGEPYF
length: 12
V: TRBV6-1
J: TRBJ2-7

CDR3: CASSRDSRNTGEQSF
length: 15
V: TRBV7-2
J: TRBJ2-2

CDR3: CASSSQGTGANVLTF
length: 15
V: TRBV5-6
J: TRBJ2-6

CDR3: CASSLDDRRGAEAFF
length: 15
V: TRBV7-9
J: TRBJ1-1

CDR3: CASSPVFSWELFF
length: 13
V: TRBV18
J: TRBJ2-2

CDR3: CASSLLQGGYKDEQFF
length: 16
V: TRBV3-1
J: TRBJ2-1

CDR3: CATSDSREKNTGELFF
length: 16
V: TRBV24-1
J: TRBJ2-2

CDR3: CSARYSGNRYEQYF
length: 14
V: TRBV20-1
J: TRBJ2-7

CDR3: CAISDPGTSGGETQYF
length: 16
V: TRBV10-3
J: TRBJ2-5

CDR3: CASSYLSGGQETQYF
length: 15
V: TRBV7-6
J: TRBJ2-5

CDR3: CASRRSGTASNYGYTF
length: 16
V: TRBV7-2
J: TRBJ1-2

CDR3: CASSGALDTGELFF
length: 14
V: TRBV6-5
J: TRBJ2-2

CDR3: CASSNRVANTEAFF
length: 14
V: TRBV7-9
J: TRBJ1-1

CDR3: CASSPRAQHQPQHF
length: 14
V: TRBV3-1
J: TRBJ1-5

CDR3: CASSQPRSKQAAVTYEQYF
length: 19
V: TRBV3-1
J: TRBJ2-7

CDR3: CSANRATSGVYEQYF
length: 15
V: TRBV20-1
J: TRBJ2-7

CDR3: CTSSFTFAEAFF
length: 12
V: TRBV12-3/TRBV12-4
J: TRBJ1-1